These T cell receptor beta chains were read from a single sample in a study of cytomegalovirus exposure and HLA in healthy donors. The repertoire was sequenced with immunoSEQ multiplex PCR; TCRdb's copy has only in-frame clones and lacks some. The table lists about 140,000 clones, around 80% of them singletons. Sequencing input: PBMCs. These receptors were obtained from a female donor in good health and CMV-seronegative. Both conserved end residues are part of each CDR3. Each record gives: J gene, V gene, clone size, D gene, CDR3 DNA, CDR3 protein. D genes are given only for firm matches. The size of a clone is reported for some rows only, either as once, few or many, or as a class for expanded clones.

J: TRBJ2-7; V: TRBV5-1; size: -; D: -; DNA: TGCGCCAGCAGCTTGGATAGGCGGGTGGGCGAGCAGTACTTC; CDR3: CASSLDRRVGEQYF
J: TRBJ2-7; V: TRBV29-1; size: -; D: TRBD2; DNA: TGCAGCGTTGTGAGGACTAGCGGGAACGGGTCCTACGAGCAGTACTTC; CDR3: CSVVRTSGNGSYEQYF
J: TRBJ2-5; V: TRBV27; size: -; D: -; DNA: TGTGCCAGCAGTGTGGGGCTGGAAGAGACCCAGTACTTC; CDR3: CASSVGLEETQYF
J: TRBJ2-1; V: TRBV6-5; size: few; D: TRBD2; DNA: TGTGCCAGCAGCCCCGGGACTAGCGAATACAATGAGCAGTTCTTC; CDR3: CASSPGTSEYNEQFF
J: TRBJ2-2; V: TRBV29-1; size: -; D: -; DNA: TGCAGCGTTGAATTAGGGGTGGACGGGGAGCTGTTTTTT; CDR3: CSVELGVDGELFF
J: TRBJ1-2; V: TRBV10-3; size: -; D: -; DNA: TGTGCCATCAGTGAGTCGATGGGAGGCCCGGAGGGCTACACCTTC; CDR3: CAISESMGGPEGYTF
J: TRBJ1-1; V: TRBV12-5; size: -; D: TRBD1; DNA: TGTGCTAGTGGTTTGGTACTTCAACAGGGGGCAGCTGAAGCTTTCTTT; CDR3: CASGLVLQQGAAEAFF
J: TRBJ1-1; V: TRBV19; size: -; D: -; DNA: TGTGCCAGTAGTATAGGGGGGCAGAGCACTGAAGCTTTCTTT; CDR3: CASSIGGQSTEAFF
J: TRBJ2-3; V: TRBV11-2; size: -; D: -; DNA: TGTGCCAGCAGCTTAGATCCGGGAAGGGCAGATACGCAGTATTTT; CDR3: CASSLDPGRADTQYF
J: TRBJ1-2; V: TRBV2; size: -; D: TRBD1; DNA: TGTGCCAGCAGTGGAGGTGGTTGGACAGGAACTAACTATGGCTACACCTTC; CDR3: CASSGGGWTGTNYGYTF
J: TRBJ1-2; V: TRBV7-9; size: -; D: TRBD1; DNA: TGTGCCAGCAGCTCGGGACAGGGGAGGAGCTATGGCTACACCTTC; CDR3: CASSSGQGRSYGYTF
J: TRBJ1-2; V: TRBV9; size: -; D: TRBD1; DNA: TGTGCCAGCAGCCTCGACAGGGCCGATCCAGGCGGCTACACCTTC; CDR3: CASSLDRADPGGYTF
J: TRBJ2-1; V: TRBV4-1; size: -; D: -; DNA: TGCGCCAGCAGCCAAGGTCCGAATGAGCAGTTCTTC; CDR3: CASSQGPNEQFF
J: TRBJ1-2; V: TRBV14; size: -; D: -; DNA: TGTGCCAGCAGTCGGACGGGACAACCAGGATCCGGCTACACCTTC; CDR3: CASSRTGQPGSGYTF
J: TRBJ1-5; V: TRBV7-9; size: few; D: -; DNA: TGTGCCAGCAGCTTAGTCGGTAGCGGCAATCAGCCCCAGCATTTT; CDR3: CASSLVGSGNQPQHF
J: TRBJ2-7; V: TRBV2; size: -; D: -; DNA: TGTGCCAGCAGACTAGTAGGGACCTACGAGCAGTACTTC; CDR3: CASRLVGTYEQYF
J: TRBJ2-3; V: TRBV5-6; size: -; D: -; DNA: TGTGCCAGCAGCTTAGGGGCGGGGCCAGATACGCAGTATTTT; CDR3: CASSLGAGPDTQYF
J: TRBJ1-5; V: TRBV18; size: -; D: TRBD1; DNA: TGTGCCAGCTCAATAGGGGACAGTTCGAATCAGCCCCAGCATTTT; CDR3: CASSIGDSSNQPQHF
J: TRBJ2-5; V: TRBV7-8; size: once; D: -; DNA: TGTGCCAGCAGCTTAGTGGGGGGGGCCCAAGAGACCCAGTACTTC; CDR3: CASSLVGGAQETQYF
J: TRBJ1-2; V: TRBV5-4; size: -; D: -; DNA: TGTGCCAGCAGTAGCTTAGTACAACTAATCAACTATGGCTACACCTTC; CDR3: CASSSLVQLINYGYTF
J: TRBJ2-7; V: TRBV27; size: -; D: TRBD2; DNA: TGTGCCAGCAGTTTACGACTAGCGGGAGGGTGGGGTGACGAGCAGTACTTC; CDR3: CASSLRLAGGWGDEQYF
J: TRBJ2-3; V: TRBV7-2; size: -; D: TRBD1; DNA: TGTGCCAGCAGCTCCCAGACAGGGGTCTCCACAGATACGCAGTATTTT; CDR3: CASSSQTGVSTDTQYF
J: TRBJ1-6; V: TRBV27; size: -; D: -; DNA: TGTGCCAGCAGTTCGCGGGACCCCTCTATCTATAATTCACCCCTCCACTTT; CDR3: CASSSRDPSIYNSPLHF
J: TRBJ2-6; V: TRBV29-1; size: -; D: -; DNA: TGCAGCGTTTGGGGAACAGGGATTTCGCAGGCTGGGGCCAACGTCCTGACTTTC; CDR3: CSVWGTGISQAGANVLTF
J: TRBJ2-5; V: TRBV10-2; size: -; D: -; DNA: TGCGCCAGCAGTGAAGATCGGTCGACCCAGTACTTC; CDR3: CASSEDRSTQYF
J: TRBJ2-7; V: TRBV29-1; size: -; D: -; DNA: TGCAGCGTGGGTGGCGGGGACTCGGGGTACGAGCAGTACTTC; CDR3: CSVGGGDSGYEQYF
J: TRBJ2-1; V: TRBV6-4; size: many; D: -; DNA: TGTGCCAGCAGTGATGGGGCAGGGGAGTACAATGAGCAGTTCTTC; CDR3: CASSDGAGEYNEQFF
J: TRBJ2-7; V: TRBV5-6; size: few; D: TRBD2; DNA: TGTGCCAGCAGCTTGGGTCTAGCGGGCCCACCGGTGCAGTACTTC; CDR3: CASSLGLAGPPVQYF